The present T cell receptor beta chain was sequenced within a study of shared clonotypes between healthy human individuals. Study-level information: With ages of 18 to 49, the donors were two women and a few men. Study-wide points: Specimens sampled were limited to blood, with tissue repertoires likely differing. Despite large depth, rarefaction showed incomplete sorted-subset sequencing. Naive subsets usually exceeded memory subsets in estimated richness.

About this clone itself: Its antigen is currently unknown.

V gave up 5 bases and J gave up 5 bases; unmatched junction bases: 10. Germline lookup yields CDR1 MRHNA and CDR2 SNTAGT. The CDR3 has 15 residues. The table came from immunoSEQ multiplex PCR; TCRdb's copy has only in-frame clones and leaves some out. Of approximately 1,500,000 clones listed, approximately 98% are singletons. The chain is built from TRBV6-4 and TRBJ2-7; 9 nucleotides agree with TRBD2. Sequencing was carried out using naive CD4+ T cells sorted from blood. Subset indicated: CD45RA+ positively selected. The sequence came from a young man in good health. In nucleotides, the CDR3 is TGTGCCAGCAGTCCAACCGGGACTAGCACCAACGAGCAGTACTTC. Its protein product is CASSPTGTSTNEQYF.